This TCR beta chain was recovered during a study of CD8 T cells in Susac syndrome. Study findings and constraints: The number of individuals included in the study's TCR sequencing and HLA analysis was acknowledged as relatively small.

Sequencing of TCR beta drew on CD8+ and CD4+ T cells from blood. The CD8+ and CD4+ T cells were isolated magnetically using a negative isolation approach, whereas the TEMRA cells were enriched by FACS. The CDR3 loop spans 14 amino acids. V gave up 1 base and J gave up 8 bases; unmatched junction bases: 7. The V gene's germline CDR1 is MNHEY and CDR2 SVGAGI. As to this clonotype: The target antigen is unknown.

Reverse transcription of about 0.5 to 1 ug RNA was carried out with random hexamers. Amplification of the TCR beta CDR3 was carried out by immunoSEQ multiplex PCR, which spanned a total of 54 Vbeta and 13 Jbeta segments. TCRdb fed the immunoSEQ multiplex PCR reads into MiXCR, producing one record per CDR3 protein. The sample holds around 230,000 distinct CDR3 sequences; approximately 95% are singletons and the top ten take about 0.091%. Sequenced material: CD4+ T cells from PBMCs. J is TRBJ1-2 and V is TRBV6-5, with 7 bases aligning to TRBD1. The sequence came from a human donor with multiple sclerosis. In nucleotides, the CDR3 is TGTGCCAGCAGTTACTTAACAGGGGTTGGCGGCTACACCTTC. Encoded protein: CASSYLTGVGGYTF.